Listed below are T cell receptor beta chains from one sample, sequenced in a study of CD8 T cells in ankylosing spondylitis. TCRdb reprocessed the 5' RACE reads via MiXCR and lists one record per CDR3 protein. In the table there are under 250,000 distinct CDR3 sequences, 8% to 10% of which are singletons. The sequencing sample was made of blood, either unsorted or a sorted T cell fraction (not recorded which). The receptors derive from a female donor with ankylosing spondylitis or in good health (not recorded which). CDR3s include the opening cysteine and the closing phenylalanine or tryptophan. Fields, in order: CDR3 protein, CDR3 DNA, D gene, V gene, J gene, clone size. The D gene is left open where the match is weak. Clone size is given for some rows only: seen once, a few or many times, or a class if the clone is expanded.

CASSYGAGGPANTGELFF,TGTGCCAGCAGTTACGGGGCGGGAGGGCCCGCGAACACCGGGGAGCTGTTTTTT,TRBD2,TRBV6-5,TRBJ2-2,few
CASSEENGNWGTDTQYF,TGTGCCAGCAGCGAGGAGAACGGGAACTGGGGCACAGATACGCAGTATTTT,.,TRBV9,TRBJ2-3,many
CASSSDGANTGELFF,TGCGCCAGCAGCTCCGACGGAGCGAACACCGGGGAGCTGTTTTTT,.,TRBV5-1,TRBJ2-2,many
CASTPFGTNYYEQYF,TGTGCCAGCACCCCATTCGGGACAAACTACTACGAGCAGTACTTC,.,TRBV11-2,TRBJ2-7,.
CASSHHQPQHF,TGTGCCAGCAGCCATCATCAGCCCCAGCATTTT,.,TRBV3-1,TRBJ1-5,many
CSPWTLPAGGYTF,TGCAGCCCGTGGACACTCCCTGCGGGTGGCTACACCTTC,.,TRBV29-1,TRBJ1-2,few
CASSQDLEAGGPNEQFF,TGTGCCAGCAGCCAAGATTTGGAGGCGGGAGGGCCCAATGAGCAGTTCTTC,TRBD2,TRBV14,TRBJ2-1,many
CASSLDGAKRQFF,TGTGCCAGCAGTTTAGACGGGGCCAAACGGCAGTTCTTC,.,TRBV12-3/TRBV12-4,TRBJ2-1,many
CASSLDREDTQYF,TGTGCCAGCAGCTTAGACAGGGAGGATACGCAGTATTTT,.,TRBV7-2,TRBJ2-3,many
CATSVGGLSYNEQFF,TGTGCCACCAGTGTCGGGGGGCTCTCCTACAATGAGCAGTTCTTC,.,TRBV24-1,TRBJ2-1,many
CASSLLAGYSMAGELFF,TGTGCCAGCAGTTTACTTGCAGGGTATAGTATGGCCGGGGAGCTGTTTTTT,.,TRBV27,TRBJ2-2,many
CSGTLAGSNTGELFF,TGCAGTGGTACCCTAGCGGGATCGAACACCGGGGAGCTGTTTTTT,TRBD2,TRBV20-1,TRBJ2-2,many
CASSQGQGAISEAFF,TGTGCCAGCAGTCAAGGACAGGGGGCGATTTCTGAAGCTTTCTTT,TRBD1,TRBV12-3/TRBV12-4,TRBJ1-1,many
CSATWGSGDTF,TGCAGTGCTACGTGGGGTAGCGGGGACACCTTT,TRBD2,TRBV20-1,TRBJ2-3,many
CATSNGLAGGPKNTGELFF,TGTGCCACCAGCAACGGACTAGCGGGAGGGCCGAAGAACACCGGGGAGCTGTTTTTT,TRBD2,TRBV15,TRBJ2-2,many
CASSQGPRTVMTEAFF,TGCGCCAGCAGCCAAGGACCCAGGACGGTTATGACTGAAGCTTTCTTT,.,TRBV4-1,TRBJ1-1,many
CASSQDPGWTQYF,TGCGCCAGCAGCCAAGATCCAGGGTGGACGCAGTATTTT,.,TRBV4-3,TRBJ2-3,many
CASRGPVNTGELFF,TGTGCCTCGCGGGGTCCGGTTAACACCGGGGAGCTGTTTTTT,.,TRBV19,TRBJ2-2,few
CASRQGDTEAFF,TGCGCCAGCAGGCAGGGCGACACTGAAGCTTTCTTT,.,TRBV5-1,TRBJ1-1,many
CASSLARLAKETQYF,TGTGCCAGCAGCTTAGCGCGACTAGCGAAAGAGACCCAGTACTTC,TRBD2,TRBV7-6,TRBJ2-5,few
CSAIRTGRDTQYF,TGCAGTGCTATCAGGACAGGGAGGGATACGCAGTATTTT,TRBD1,TRBV20-1,TRBJ2-3,many
CSASYVAVFNEQFF,TGCAGTGCTAGTTATGTGGCAGTTTTCAATGAGCAGTTCTTC,.,TRBV20-1,TRBJ2-1,many
CASGPIAYGYTF,TGTGCCAGCGGGCCCATTGCCTATGGCTACACCTTC,.,TRBV6-5,TRBJ1-2,many
CASSAGQASSGANVLTF,TGTGCCAGCTCCGCAGGACAGGCGAGCTCTGGGGCCAACGTCCTGACTTTC,TRBD1,TRBV18,TRBJ2-6,few
CASGGGWVNEQYF,TGTGCCAGCGGTGGTGGATGGGTAAACGAGCAGTACTTC,.,TRBV7-2,TRBJ2-7,many
CASRVTGTSGRAGNEQFF,TGTGCCAGCAGGGTAACCGGGACTAGCGGGAGGGCCGGTAATGAGCAGTTCTTC,TRBD2,TRBV2,TRBJ2-1,.
CSARPNPRWLGDSQETQYF,TGCAGTGCTAGACCCAACCCTAGGTGGCTAGGCGACAGCCAAGAGACCCAGTACTTC,.,TRBV20-1,TRBJ2-5,many
CASSYTFGSPGEQYF,TGTGCCAGCAGTTACACCTTCGGGAGTCCGGGCGAGCAGTACTTC,.,TRBV6-2/TRBV6-3,TRBJ2-7,many
CASSSNGFGTDTQYF,TGTGCCAGCAGTTCAAACGGGTTCGGGACAGATACGCAGTATTTT,.,TRBV7-2,TRBJ2-3,few
CASSSGQGAAFF,TGTGCCAGCAGCTCCGGACAGGGAGCAGCTTTCTTT,TRBD1,TRBV12-3/TRBV12-4,TRBJ1-1,many
CASSSGTGGSEEQYF,TGCGCCAGCAGCTCGGGGACAGGGGGGTCTGAAGAGCAGTACTTC,TRBD1,TRBV5-1,TRBJ2-7,many
CASSPEHLLLYEQYF,TGTGCCAGCTCACCCGAGCATTTGCTGCTCTACGAGCAGTACTTC,.,TRBV18,TRBJ2-7,many
CASSIAGFQETQYF,TGTGCCAGCAGCATAGCAGGATTCCAAGAGACCCAGTACTTC,.,TRBV11-1,TRBJ2-5,many
CASSLGLQGSHYEQYF,TGTGCCAGCAGCTTAGGTTTACAGGGGAGCCACTACGAGCAGTACTTC,TRBD1,TRBV7-9,TRBJ2-7,.
CASSRTSGRAHAGELFF,TGCGCCAGCAGCCGCACTAGCGGGAGGGCACATGCCGGGGAGCTGTTTTTT,TRBD2,TRBV5-1,TRBJ2-2,many
CASSPRAGGSYEQYF,TGTGCCAGCAGTCCTAGAGCGGGAGGGTCCTACGAGCAGTACTTC,TRBD2,TRBV3-1,TRBJ2-7,many
CSARVPGGMINEQYF,TGCAGTGCTAGAGTCCCAGGGGGCATGATCAACGAGCAGTACTTC,TRBD1,TRBV20-1,TRBJ2-7,many
CASSPKLGGGTDTQYF,TGTGCCAGCAGCCCAAAGCTTGGGGGGGGCACAGATACGCAGTATTTT,TRBD2,TRBV7-2,TRBJ2-3,many
CASSFRRYKQYF,TGTGCCAGCAGCTTCCGACGGTACAAGCAGTACTTC,.,TRBV7-2,TRBJ2-7,.
CASSFSSGRTQYF,TGTGCCAGCAGCTTTAGTTCGGGTCGGACCCAGTACTTC,.,TRBV7-9,TRBJ2-5,many
CASSPSTHRVGRYTF,TGTGCCAGCAGCCCCTCCACCCACAGGGTTGGTCGCTACACCTTC,.,TRBV7-9,TRBJ1-2,many
CASSRQGVYEQYF,TGTGCCAGCAGCAGGCAGGGGGTCTACGAGCAGTACTTC,TRBD1,TRBV6-1,TRBJ2-7,many
CSATTSGRAYSPQDTQYF,TGCAGTGCTACGACTAGCGGGAGGGCATACAGCCCACAAGATACGCAGTATTTT,TRBD2,TRBV20-1,TRBJ2-3,many
CASSRTGGVREQYF,TGTGCCAGCAGTCGGACAGGAGGTGTTCGGGAGCAGTACTTC,TRBD1,TRBV6-2/TRBV6-3,TRBJ2-7,many
CASSLGLAKNNEQFF,TGCGCCAGCAGCTTGGGACTAGCAAAGAACAATGAGCAGTTCTTC,TRBD2,TRBV5-1,TRBJ2-1,few
CASSSGQDTEAFF,TGCGCCAGCAGCTCCGGACAGGACACTGAAGCTTTCTTT,TRBD1,TRBV5-1,TRBJ1-1,few
CASSLDRQETQYF,TGCGCCAGCAGCTTGGACCGACAAGAGACCCAGTACTTC,.,TRBV5-1,TRBJ2-5,many